The 22 T cell receptor beta chains given below trace back to one sample, sequenced in a study of technical replicates of blood from several donors. Profiling relied on immunoSEQ multiplex PCR, and the TCRdb table lists in-frame clones only, not all of them. The sample lists some 83,000 clones, 85% to 95% seen once, with around 0.25% in the top ten. Specimen: T cells isolated from PBMCs. All receptors derive from a human donor in good health.

V usage is TRBV9 and J usage is TRBJ2-1, with 12 bases lining up with TRBD2. The CDR3 totals 15 residues. Germline CDR1 and CDR2: SGDLS and YYNGEE. V shed 4 bases and J 3 bases; nucleotides not matched to a gene: 2. The CDR3 spells CASSPLAGGYNEQFF. The CDR3 bases are TGTGCCAGCAGCCCACTAGCGGGGGGCTACAATGAGCAGTTCTTC.

V and J are TRBV7-8 and TRBJ2-1; 8 bases are a match to TRBD1. CDR1 SGHVS and CDR2 FQNEAQ come from the germline V gene. The V segment lost 5 bases and the J segment 3 bases; nucleotides outside the gene matches: 9. This CDR3 is 16 amino acids long. CDR3 DNA sequence: TGTGCCAGCAGCCAGACTAGGGACAGGATCTACAATGAGCAGTTCTTC. Its protein product is CASSQTRDRIYNEQFF.

A note on this clone: One end of the junction is discordant with germline, which a read error may explain. The chain joins TRBV2 to TRBJ2-1; 11 bases align to TRBD2. CDR3 length: 15 amino acids. The germline gives CDR1 SNHLY, CDR2 FYNNEI. CDR3 in amino acids: CASRPTLAGGLIGIF. The CDR3 DNA sequence: TGTGCCAGCAGACCTACCCTAGCGGGGGGCCTAATCGGGATCTTC.

The CDR3 DNA sequence: TGTGCCGGACAGACAGGGACTAATGAAAAACTGTTTTTT. Protein: CAGQTGTNEKLFF. V and J are TRBV2 and TRBJ1-4, with 7 bases identical to TRBD1. Germline values: CDR1 SNHLY, CDR2 FYNNEI. V lost 11 bases, J lost 2 bases, and 5 bases stayed unmatched. This CDR3 has 13 residues.

The V and J genes are TRBV4-1 and TRBJ2-7; the D gene is possibly TRBD2 (7 bases). CDR3 length: 15 amino acids. Trimming stripped 4 bases from V and 5 bases from J, with 18 bases between. Germline lookup yields CDR1 MGHRA and CDR2 YSYEKL. CDR3 region: CASSRLEGGRNEQYF. Here the CDR3 DNA reads TGCGCCAGCAGCCGTCTTGAGGGGGGGCGGAACGAGCAGTACTTC.

This clone appeared a single time. The rearrangement uses TRBV9 and TRBJ1-3; D is unresolved. This CDR3 spans 15 amino acids. Trimming stripped 0 bases from V and 0 bases from J, with 7 bases between. Germline V lookup: CDR1 SGDLS, CDR2 YYNGEE. The CDR3 spells CASSVGRSSGNTIYF. The CDR3 DNA follows: TGTGCCAGCAGCGTAGGGCGGAGCTCTGGAAACACCATATATTTT.

This clone occurred once. CDR3 in DNA: TGTGCCAGCAGACAGGGAACAAGACAAGAGACCCAGTACTTC. Its protein is CASRQGTRQETQYF. The chain couples TRBV28 to TRBJ2-5; D might be TRBD1 (6 bases). The V end lost 6 bases, the J end lost 2 bases, and 13 bases lay between the germline ends. The V gene's germline CDR1 is MDHEN and CDR2 SYDVKM. CDR3 length equals 14 residues.

The J gene is TRBJ2-5, the V gene TRBV4-1, with 9 nucleotides matching TRBD2. This CDR3 spans 17 amino acids. Germline V gives CDR1 MGHRA, CDR2 YSYEKL. J lost 3 bases, V lost 1 base, and 9 bases had no gene match. CDR3 in DNA: TGCGCCAGCAGCCAAGTCGTTGTGGGACTAGCCAAAGAGACCCAGTACTTC. Its protein is CASSQVVVGLAKETQYF.

The chain carries TRBV27 and TRBJ2-3; 11 bases fit TRBD2. V lost 5 bases, J lost 4 bases, and 8 bases stayed unmatched. The CDR3 runs 16 residues. CDR1 and CDR2 from the germline V gene are MNHEY and SMNVEV (reference sequence). The CDR3 DNA reads TGTGCCAGCAGTGCCACTCCGGGACTAGCGGCAGATACGCAGTATTTT. This codes for CASSATPGLAADTQYF.

Only one count was recorded for this clone. CDR3 in amino acids: CASSRTGGNTIYF. DNA for the CDR3: TGTGCCAGCAGTCGGACAGGGGGAAACACCATATATTTT. The rearrangement joins TRBV7-9 to TRBJ1-3, with 8 bases that match TRBD1. Per the germline V gene, CDR1 is SEHNR and CDR2 is FQNEAQ (reference sequence). J gave up 4 bases and V 6 bases, and 2 bases lay outside the gene matches. The CDR3 extends over 13 amino acids.

This clone was seen more than once but under ten times. The chain joins TRBV19 to TRBJ1-5, with 8 bases lining up with TRBD1. Germline-derived CDR1 and CDR2 are LNHDA and SQIVND (reference sequence). The CDR3 spans 15 residues. V was pared by 7 bases and J by 0 bases, with 5 bases of the junction left unmatched. CDR3 loop: CASIRQGYSNQPQHF. Written as DNA, the CDR3 is TGTGCCAGTATACGACAGGGGTATAGCAATCAGCCCCAGCATTTT.

V and J are TRBV5-1 and TRBJ1-1; D perhaps matches TRBD1 (6 bases). Trimming left V 2 bases short and J 4 bases short, with 15 bases between. Germline CDR1 is SGHRS and CDR2 is YFSETQ. The CDR3 sequence is 15 residues long. CDR3 residues: CASSFNQGLGTEAFF. The CDR3 DNA is TGCGCCAGCAGCTTTAATCAGGGGTTGGGCACTGAAGCTTTCTTT.

This chain connects TRBV4-1 to TRBJ2-4; no definite D call. Germline CDR1 MGHRA, CDR2 YSYEKL. The CDR3 is 17 amino acids. Trimming pared 0 bases from V and 0 bases from J, leaving 12 bases between. The CDR3 DNA reads TGCGCCAGCAGCCAAGAACAGCTAAATCTAGCCAAAAACATTCAGTACTTC. This gives the protein CASSQEQLNLAKNIQYF.

The CDR3 sequence is CASSLDSRNTEAFF. DNA for the CDR3: TGTGCCAGCAGCTTAGATTCCCGGAACACTGAAGCTTTCTTT. The V gene is TRBV7-9, the J gene TRBJ1-1; no reliable D call. Germline V gene data show CDR1 as SEHNR and CDR2 as FQNEAQ (reference sequence). The CDR3 extends over 14 amino acids. The V end lost 1 base, the J end lost 1 base, and 7 bases lay between the germline ends.

The J gene is TRBJ2-2, the V gene TRBV5-1, with 8 positions matching TRBD1. Looked up from germline, CDR1 is SGHRS and CDR2 is YFSETQ. This CDR3 is built from 16 residues. V lost 7 bases and J lost 5; bases outside the gene matches: 13. This chain's CDR3 is CASQPPGTGGTGELFF. In nucleotides, the CDR3 is TGCGCCAGCCAACCCCCCGGGACAGGTGGTACCGGGGAGCTGTTTTTT.

The V gene is TRBV10-2, the J gene TRBJ2-5; D gene ambiguous. The germline V and J ends were trimmed by 2 bases and 1 base, with 8 bases remaining between them. The CDR3 runs 14 residues. From germline, CDR1 is WSHSY and CDR2 SAAADI. CDR3 sequence reads: CASSETRVQETQYF. The CDR3 DNA sequence: TGCGCCAGCAGTGAGACCCGGGTCCAAGAGACCCAGTACTTC.

CDR3 nucleotides: TGTGCCACCTTAGCGGGGGAGAAGCACGAGCAGTACTTC. Its translation is CATLAGEKHEQYF. This chain joins TRBV7-9 and TRBJ2-7, with 9 bases matching TRBD2. V shed 10 bases, J shed 5 bases, and the junction held 9 bases outside the gene matches. CDR1 SEHNR and CDR2 FQNEAQ come from the germline V gene (reference sequence). The CDR3 extends over 13 amino acids.

The chain combines TRBV11-3 with TRBJ1-1; unclear D gene. In germline, CDR1 is SGHNT, CDR2 YENEEA. This CDR3 contains 14 residues. The V end was cut by 0 bases, the J end by 5 bases, with 10 bases between. The CDR3 nucleotides are TGTGCCAGCAGCTTAGAGTCTACGGGAACTGAAGCTTTCTTT. Translated, it gives CASSLESTGTEAFF.

The chain joins TRBV9 to TRBJ2-2; 8 nucleotides line up with TRBD1. The V and J ends lost 1 base and 4 bases, in that order; junction bases with no gene match: 12. CDR3 length: 18 residues. CDR1 is SGDLS, CDR2 YYNGEE, per germline. The chain's CDR3 is CASSVLSGGRGRTGELFF. The CDR3, as DNA: TGTGCCAGCAGCGTACTGAGTGGGGGCAGGGGGCGCACCGGGGAGCTGTTTTTT. Drawing the rest from reference TRBV9 and TRBJ2-2, the complete variable domain is DSGVTQTPKHLITATGQRVTLRCSPRSGDLSVYWYQQSLDQGLQFLIQYYNGEERAKGNILERFSAQQFPDLHSELNLSSLELGDSALYFCASSVLSGGRGRTGELFFGEGSRLTVL.

The CDR3 DNA is TGTGCCATCAGTGAGTCGGGACAGGGGGGCCATGGCTACACCTTC. Translated, it gives CAISESGQGGHGYTF. The chain has TRBV10-3 and TRBJ1-2, with 11 bases that match TRBD1. The CDR3 consists of 15 residues. In germline, CDR1 is ENHRY, CDR2 SYGVKD. V shed 0 bases and J 6 bases; nucleotides not matched to a gene: 3.

V and J are TRBV21-1 and TRBJ1-5. TRBV21-1 is flagged as a pseudogene. CDR3 length: 14 residues. CDR3 DNA sequence: TGTGCCAGCACCACGGGGTATCGCAATCAGCCCCAGCATTTT. It codes for CASTTGYRNQPQHF.

This chain links TRBV29-1 with TRBJ2-3; 7 nucleotides align to TRBD2. This CDR3 contains 16 residues. Germline CDR1 reads SQVTM; CDR2 reads ANQGSEA. J gave up 4 bases and V 4 bases, and 14 bases lay outside the gene matches. DNA for the CDR3: TGCAGCGTTGCTGCGAGGTGGCGGGAGCAGCCAGATACGCAGTATTTT. Translating gives CSVAARWREQPDTQYF.